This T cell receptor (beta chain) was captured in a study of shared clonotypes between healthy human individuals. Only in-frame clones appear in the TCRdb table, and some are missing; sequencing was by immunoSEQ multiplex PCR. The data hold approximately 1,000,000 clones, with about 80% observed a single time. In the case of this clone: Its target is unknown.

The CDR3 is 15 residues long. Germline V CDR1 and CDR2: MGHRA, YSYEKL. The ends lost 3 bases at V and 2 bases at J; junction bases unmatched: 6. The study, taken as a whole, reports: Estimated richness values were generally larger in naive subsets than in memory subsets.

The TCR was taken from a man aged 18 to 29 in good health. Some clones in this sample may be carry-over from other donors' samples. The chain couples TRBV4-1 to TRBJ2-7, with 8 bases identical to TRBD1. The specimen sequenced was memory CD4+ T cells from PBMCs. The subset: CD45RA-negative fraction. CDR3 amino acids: CASSHPPGGTYEQYF. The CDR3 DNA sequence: TGCGCCAGCAGCCACCCCCCAGGGGGCACCTACGAGCAGTACTTC.